This is a list of T cell receptor beta chains from one sample in a study of blood T cell repertoires in COVID-19. Only in-frame clones appear in the TCRdb table, and some are missing; sequencing was by immunoSEQ multiplex PCR. The sample contains about 400,000 clones, around 84% of which appear only once. The sample was peripheral blood. The receptors shown here come from a human donor in a cohort sampled during active COVID-19. Both conserved end residues are part of each CDR3. D genes are given only for firm matches. A row's size may be missing; if present it is once, few, many or a size class.

len: 20; d_gene: .; abundance: .; v_gene: TRBV27; j_gene: TRBJ1-6; CDR3aa: CASSLSGSGTISSYNSPLHF; CDR3nt: TGTGCCAGCAGTTTATCAGGCAGCGGGACGATAAGCTCCTATAATTCACCCCTCCACTTT
len: 15; d_gene: .; abundance: few; v_gene: TRBV27; j_gene: TRBJ1-6; CDR3aa: CASCPRGLPNSPLHF; CDR3nt: TGTGCCAGCTGCCCCCGGGGACTACCCAATTCACCCCTCCACTTT
len: 12; d_gene: TRBD1; abundance: once; v_gene: TRBV3-1/TRBV3-2; j_gene: TRBJ1-1; CDR3aa: CASSLMTGEAFF; CDR3nt: TGTGCCAGCAGCCTCATGACAGGGGAAGCTTTCTTT
len: 12; d_gene: .; abundance: .; v_gene: TRBV25-1; j_gene: TRBJ1-2; CDR3aa: CASSIYGYGYTF; CDR3nt: TGTGCCAGCAGTATCTACGGCTATGGCTACACCTTC
len: 14; d_gene: TRBD2; abundance: .; v_gene: TRBV7-3; j_gene: TRBJ2-1; CDR3aa: CASSLGTAGLEQFF; CDR3nt: TGTGCCAGCAGCTTAGGTACAGCGGGACTTGAGCAGTTCTTC
len: 17; d_gene: TRBD2; abundance: .; v_gene: TRBV7-2; j_gene: TRBJ2-5; CDR3aa: CASSPRRTSGDGETQYF; CDR3nt: TGTGCCAGCAGTCCTAGGCGGACTAGCGGGGACGGGGAGACCCAGTACTTC
len: 15; d_gene: .; abundance: .; v_gene: TRBV28; j_gene: TRBJ2-7; CDR3aa: CASSLGRGGSYEQYF; CDR3nt: TGTGCCAGCAGTTTAGGGAGGGGGGGTAGCTACGAGCAGTACTTC
len: 13; d_gene: .; abundance: .; v_gene: TRBV3-1/TRBV3-2; j_gene: TRBJ2-3; CDR3aa: CASSQDPRGTQYF; CDR3nt: TGTGCCAGCAGCCAAGATCCCAGGGGAACGCAGTATTTT
len: 14; d_gene: TRBD1; abundance: once; v_gene: TRBV30; j_gene: TRBJ1-1; CDR3aa: CAWSVQGGGTEAFF; CDR3nt: TGTGCCTGGAGTGTACAGGGGGGGGGAACTGAAGCTTTCTTT
len: 15; d_gene: .; abundance: few; v_gene: TRBV28; j_gene: TRBJ1-5; CDR3aa: CASRGWEASNQPQHF; CDR3nt: TGTGCCAGCAGGGGATGGGAGGCGAGCAATCAGCCCCAGCATTTT
len: 13; d_gene: .; abundance: .; v_gene: TRBV6-1; j_gene: TRBJ1-5; CDR3aa: CASSDGGNQPQHF; CDR3nt: TGTGCCAGCAGTGACGGGGGGAATCAGCCCCAGCATTTT
len: 16; d_gene: TRBD1; abundance: .; v_gene: TRBV6-6; j_gene: TRBJ1-5; CDR3aa: CATESGQGDSNQPQHF; CDR3nt: TGTGCCACCGAATCGGGACAGGGTGATAGCAATCAGCCCCAGCATTTT
len: 12; d_gene: .; abundance: .; v_gene: TRBV2; j_gene: TRBJ2-5; CDR3aa: CASTLRQETQYF; CDR3nt: TGTGCCAGCACCCTCAGACAAGAGACCCAGTACTTC
len: 15; d_gene: .; abundance: .; v_gene: TRBV5-1; j_gene: TRBJ2-2; CDR3aa: CASSVLGLHTGELFF; CDR3nt: TGCGCCAGCAGCGTCCTGGGACTCCACACCGGGGAGCTGTTTTTT
len: 15; d_gene: TRBD2; abundance: once; v_gene: TRBV7-9; j_gene: TRBJ2-5; CDR3aa: CASSFHSGREETQYF; CDR3nt: TGTGCCAGCAGCTTTCATAGCGGGAGGGAAGAGACCCAGTACTTC
len: 11; d_gene: .; abundance: once; v_gene: TRBV10-3; j_gene: TRBJ1-2; CDR3aa: CAIRGGYGYTF; CDR3nt: TGTGCCATCAGAGGGGGCTATGGCTACACCTTC
len: 12; d_gene: .; abundance: once; v_gene: TRBV18; j_gene: TRBJ2-7; CDR3aa: CASSPGQYEQYF; CDR3nt: TGTGCCAGCTCACCAGGGCAGTACGAGCAGTACTTC
len: 15; d_gene: TRBD2; abundance: .; v_gene: TRBV30; j_gene: TRBJ2-7; CDR3aa: CAWSVFAGGLSEQYF; CDR3nt: TGTGCCTGGAGTGTCTTTGCGGGAGGGTTATCGGAGCAGTACTTC
len: 12; d_gene: TRBD1; abundance: .; v_gene: TRBV19; j_gene: TRBJ1-2; CDR3aa: CASSPWTGYYTF; CDR3nt: TGTGCCAGTAGTCCTTGGACAGGCTACTACACCTTC
len: 19; d_gene: TRBD2; abundance: .; v_gene: TRBV7-9; j_gene: TRBJ2-5; CDR3aa: CASSSLGTGSGALQETQYF; CDR3nt: TGTGCCAGCAGCTCGCTCGGGACCGGGAGCGGGGCCCTCCAAGAGACCCAGTACTTC
len: 16; d_gene: .; abundance: once; v_gene: TRBV3-1/TRBV3-2; j_gene: TRBJ1-6; CDR3aa: CASSQEGAGFGSPLHF; CDR3nt: TGTGCCAGCAGCCAAGAGGGGGCAGGGTTCGGGTCACCCCTCCACTTT
len: 13; d_gene: .; abundance: .; v_gene: TRBV24-1; j_gene: TRBJ2-2; CDR3aa: CATSVTDTGELFF; CDR3nt: TGTGCCACCAGTGTGACAGACACCGGGGAGCTGTTTTTT
len: 16; d_gene: TRBD2; abundance: .; v_gene: TRBV11-2; j_gene: TRBJ2-1; CDR3aa: CASSLTGLAVYNEQFF; CDR3nt: TGTGCCAGCAGCCTAACCGGACTAGCGGTCTACAATGAGCAGTTCTTC
len: 14; d_gene: .; abundance: .; v_gene: TRBV18; j_gene: TRBJ2-4; CDR3aa: CASSPTGAKNIQYF; CDR3nt: TGTGCCAGCTCACCAACGGGAGCCAAAAACATTCAGTACTTC
len: 11; d_gene: .; abundance: .; v_gene: TRBV2; j_gene: TRBJ2-7; CDR3aa: CASRSSYEQYF; CDR3nt: TGTGCCAGCAGATCCAGCTACGAGCAGTACTTC
len: 14; d_gene: .; abundance: once; v_gene: TRBV5-4; j_gene: TRBJ2-7; CDR3aa: CASSLSGLTYEQYF; CDR3nt: TGTGCCAGCAGCTTGTCGGGACTGACTTACGAGCAGTACTTC
len: 14; d_gene: .; abundance: .; v_gene: TRBV28; j_gene: TRBJ1-2; CDR3aa: CASTSVEGSYGYTF; CDR3nt: TGTGCCAGCACATCCGTGGAGGGGAGTTATGGCTACACCTTC
len: 21; d_gene: .; abundance: .; v_gene: TRBV21-1; j_gene: TRBJ2-1; CDR3aa: CATEGRLRTSGSLRGHNEQFF; CDR3nt: TGTGCCACGGAGGGACGGCTGCGGACTAGCGGGAGCTTACGGGGACACAATGAGCAGTTCTTC
len: 13; d_gene: .; abundance: once; v_gene: TRBV30; j_gene: TRBJ2-5; CDR3aa: CAWSQQVGETQYF; CDR3nt: TGTGCCTGGAGCCAACAGGTGGGGGAGACCCAGTACTTC
len: 16; d_gene: TRBD2; abundance: .; v_gene: TRBV5-4; j_gene: TRBJ2-1; CDR3aa: CASSVLAGAAYNEQFF; CDR3nt: TGTGCCAGCAGCGTCCTAGCGGGAGCCGCCTACAATGAGCAGTTCTTC
len: 17; d_gene: TRBD1; abundance: .; v_gene: TRBV7-3; j_gene: TRBJ1-3; CDR3aa: CASIPHGRGLRGNTIYF; CDR3nt: TGTGCCAGCATCCCCCACGGTAGGGGGCTTAGAGGAAACACCATATATTTT
len: 13; d_gene: .; abundance: .; v_gene: TRBV5-1; j_gene: TRBJ1-1; CDR3aa: CASSLVGETEAFF; CDR3nt: TGCGCCAGCAGCTTGGTAGGGGAAACTGAAGCTTTCTTT
len: 14; d_gene: .; abundance: .; v_gene: TRBV6-5; j_gene: TRBJ2-3; CDR3aa: CASSPPVPGDTQYF; CDR3nt: TGTGCCAGCAGCCCCCCTGTTCCGGGAGATACGCAGTATTTT
len: 18; d_gene: TRBD2; abundance: .; v_gene: TRBV11-2; j_gene: TRBJ2-5; CDR3aa: CASSLDLSGGTVRQTQYF; CDR3nt: TGTGCCAGCAGCTTAGATCTAAGCGGGGGGACGGTTAGACAGACCCAGTACTTC
len: 14; d_gene: .; abundance: .; v_gene: TRBV5-5; j_gene: TRBJ1-4; CDR3aa: CASSQNGQNEKLFF; CDR3nt: TGTGCCAGCAGCCAAAACGGACAGAATGAAAAACTGTTTTTT
len: 17; d_gene: TRBD1; abundance: .; v_gene: TRBV5-8; j_gene: TRBJ1-2; CDR3aa: CASSLDSGGQATYGYTF; CDR3nt: TGTGCCAGCAGCTTAGATTCTGGGGGACAGGCGACCTATGGCTACACCTTC
len: 12; d_gene: .; abundance: .; v_gene: TRBV28; j_gene: TRBJ2-2; CDR3aa: CASRSGPGELFF; CDR3nt: TGTGCCAGCCGAAGCGGCCCCGGGGAGCTGTTTTTT